This entry is about one TCR beta chain. Its antigen is as yet unknown. This specimen belongs to a study of cytomegalovirus exposure and HLA in healthy donors. Overall study: Around 80 million unique TCRs from HLA-typed donors were held in an early data release.

General study points: In vitro data verified a few CMV-associated chains as specific for CMV antigens.

PCR employed 60 Vbeta and 13 Jbeta primers. TCRdb's copy holds only in-frame clones and misses some; the assay was immunoSEQ multiplex PCR. The top ten hold 2.7% of the sample, which has about 34,000 clones, roughly 89% seen once. Germline CDR1 LNHDA, CDR2 SQIVND (reference sequence). This CDR3 region has 15 residues. The V gene end was trimmed by 1 base and the J gene end by 4 bases; junction bases not matched to a gene: 7. The receptor was derived from a boy aged 5-17 years in good health and CMV-seronegative. The chain uses TRBV19 and TRBJ2-7, with 7 bases fitting TRBD1. Sequenced sample: PBMCs. In DNA, the CDR3 is TGTGCCAGTAGTATAGCATCCGGGACAGAGTACGAGCAGTACTTC. This codes for CASSIASGTEYEQYF.